Presented here are 23 T cell receptor beta chains from one specimen sequenced in a study of T cells in Graves' hyperthyroidism and ophthalmopathy (dated by TCRdb to the late 2010s). Receptor libraries were prepared by multiplex PCR. TCRdb shows the sequencer as Illumina HiSeq 2000. Amplification of TCR beta CDR3 regions was carried out from RNA transcripts. The TCR CDR3 was subjected to a first round of RT-PCR using the HTBI primer set and the Qiagen OneStep RT-PCR kit. TCRdb's own reprocessing of the public reads used fastp at Q25 and MiXCR and kept productive beta chains. Rows with one shared CDR3 protein collapse into an entry with the most common genes and DNA. The sample contains approximately 610,000 distinct CDR3 sequences, about a sixth of them found a single time. The ten largest clones add up to 15% to 20% of the sample. Sequencing was performed on blood. These receptor sequences come from a woman under 30 with Graves' hyperthyroidism.

This clonotype was recorded many times. V gene TRBV19 combines with J gene TRBJ2-2; D might be TRBD1 (6 bases). The CDR3 is 13 residues long. CDR1 and CDR2 (germline): LNHDA, SQIVND (reference sequence). Trimming removed 5 bases from V and 7 bases from J, with 11 bases in between. The CDR3, as DNA: TGTGCCAGTAGTCTACAGGGTGGCGGGGAGCTGTTTTTT. This sequence encodes CASSLQGGGELFF.

At least ten counts were recorded for this clonotype. V usage is TRBV6-2 or TRBV6-3 and J usage is TRBJ1-5; D not resolved. Germline V CDR1 and CDR2: MNHEY, SVGEGT. CDR3 size: 14 residues. V shed 0 bases and J shed 4 bases, with 7 bases lying between them. CDR3 bases: TGTGCCAGCAGTTACTCTGGGTGGAATCAGCCCCAGCATTTT. Translating gives CASSYSGWNQPQHF.

The gene calls are TRBV29-1 and TRBJ2-5, with unresolved D. The CDR3 has 12 residues. Germline CDR1 reads SQVTM; CDR2 reads ANQGSEA. V lost 3 bases to trimming and J lost 0 bases, with 5 bases between them. CDR3 nucleotides: TGCAGCGTTGAGAAATACCAAGAGACCCAGTACTTC. Translated, it gives CSVEKYQETQYF.

This clonotype appeared a few times. The chain links TRBV10-3 to TRBJ1-3; a weak D match, TRBD1 (5 bases). Germline CDR1 reads ENHRY; CDR2 reads SYGVKD. CDR3 length: 16 amino acids. V lost 7 bases to trimming and J lost 1 base, with 17 bases between them. The CDR3 sequence is CAITSPGRQSGNTIYF. Written as DNA, the CDR3 is TGTGCCATCACCAGCCCCGGCAGACAGTCTGGAAACACCATATATTTT.

This clonotype was seen many times. The genes are TRBV6-1 and TRBJ2-7; unclear D gene. Germline CDR1 reads MNHNS; CDR2 reads SASEGT. The CDR3 spans 14 residues. V lost 6 bases, J lost 0 bases, and 12 bases lay in between. CDR3 region: CASRLTFRSYEQYF. The CDR3 coding sequence is TGTGCCAGCAGATTGACATTCCGCTCCTACGAGCAGTACTTC.

This clonotype was observed a few times. The J gene is TRBJ2-3, the V gene TRBV5-1; D uncertain. The CDR3 loop spans 16 amino acids. V dropped 4 bases and J dropped 0 bases, with 15 bases sitting between them. Germline V lookup: CDR1 SGHRS, CDR2 YFSETQ. The CDR3, as DNA: TGCGCCAGCAGCCTGGATTACTCGACTAGCACAGATACGCAGTATTTT. It is translated as CASSLDYSTSTDTQYF. Filled out from reference TRBV5-1 and TRBJ2-3, the complete variable domain reads KAGVTQTPRYLIKTRGQQVTLSCSPISGHRSVSWYQQTPGQGLQFLFEYFSETQRNKGNFPGRFSGRQFSNSRSEMNVSTLELGDSALYLCASSLDYSTSTDTQYFGPGTRLTVL.

This clonotype has ten or more counts. The rearrangement uses TRBV28 and TRBJ2-5; D possibly corresponds to TRBD2 (5 bases). The ends were cut back, 3 bases at V and 0 bases at J, with 8 bases in the middle. Germline CDR1 is MDHEN and CDR2 is SYDVKM. This CDR3 is built from 14 residues. In DNA form, the CDR3 reads TGTGCCAGCAGTTTTTCCGGGGACCAAGAGACCCAGTACTTC. Translated: CASSFSGDQETQYF.

This clonotype was counted at least ten times. The gene calls are TRBV7-2 and TRBJ2-7, with 9 bases identical to TRBD1. The germline V gene has CDR1 SGHTA and CDR2 FQGNSA. The V segment lost 2 bases and the J segment 2 bases; nucleotides outside the gene matches: 7. The CDR3 sequence is 16 residues long. This chain's CDR3 is CASSLTGTGYTYEQYF. DNA of the CDR3: TGTGCCAGCAGCTTAACTGGGACAGGGTATACCTACGAGCAGTACTTC.

This clonotype was picked up many times. The J gene is TRBJ2-7, the V gene TRBV6-1; either TRBD1 or TRBD2 may supply D (5 bases each). Germline-derived CDR1 and CDR2 are MNHNS and SASEGT. V lost 7 bases, J lost 3 bases, and 16 bases lay in between. The CDR3 has 14 amino acids. The CDR3 sequence: CASTRGVEGYEQYF. The CDR3 DNA follows: TGTGCCAGCACACGAGGGGTTGAGGGCTACGAGCAGTACTTC.

This clonotype was found a few times. The chain is built from TRBV27 and TRBJ2-5; D perhaps matches TRBD2 (5 bases). The germline V gene encodes CDR1 MNHEY and CDR2 SMNVEV (reference sequence). Between the trimmed V and J ends, which lost 4 bases and 5 bases, there was a span of 11 bases. The CDR3 has 13 residues. The DNA of the CDR3 is TGTGCCAGCAGTTCAGGCGGGTGGGAGACCCAGTACTTC. This translates into CASSSGGWETQYF.

This clonotype was counted between two and nine times. The rearrangement links TRBV24-1 to TRBJ2-1, with D possibly matching TRBD1 (6 bases). This CDR3 is built from 14 residues. Per the germline V gene, CDR1 is KGHDR and CDR2 is SFDVKD. V lost 3 bases, J lost 8 bases, and 13 bases lay in between. The CDR3 DNA is TGTGCCACCAGTGATCTGGACAGTTGGGATGAGCAGTTCTTC. Translated: CATSDLDSWDEQFF.

This clonotype was found a few times. The chain recombines TRBV6-2 or TRBV6-3 with TRBJ2-5; the D gene is possibly TRBD1 (6 bases). Germline CDR1 reads MNHEY; CDR2 reads SVGEGT. V lost 6 bases, J lost 4 bases, and 18 bases lay in between. The CDR3 sequence is 15 residues long. This chain's CDR3 is CASSRIQGVGETQYF. As DNA, the CDR3 is TGTGCCAGCAGCAGGATACAGGGAGTCGGAGAGACCCAGTACTTC.

V and J are TRBV24-1 and TRBJ2-3, with TRBD2 as a possible D gene (5 bases). Germline V gene lookup returns CDR1 KGHDR and CDR2 SFDVKD. The CDR3 extends over 16 amino acids. V lost 0 bases to trimming and J lost 8 bases, with 17 bases between them. CDR3 sequence (DNA): TGTGCCACCAGTGATTTGCTACAAGGCGGGTCTGGTACGCAGTATTTT. Translation gives CATSDLLQGGSGTQYF.

This clonotype has at least ten counts. The genes are TRBV28 and TRBJ2-7; 10 bases are shared with TRBD1. J lost 2 bases, V lost 5 bases, and 6 bases had no gene match. The CDR3 has 15 residues. Germline CDR1 MDHEN, CDR2 SYDVKM. Here the CDR3 DNA reads TGTGCCAGCAGTCACCGGGACAGGGGAACCTACGAGCAGTACTTC. Translated: CASSHRDRGTYEQYF.

The chain combines TRBV4-2 with TRBJ2-2; D unclear. Trimming stripped 1 base from V and 6 bases from J, with 6 bases between. The CDR3 is 13 residues long. Germline CDR1 and CDR2: LGHNA and YNFKEQ. CDR3 amino acids: CASSQASAGELFF. The CDR3 bases are TGTGCCAGCAGCCAAGCCTCGGCCGGGGAGCTGTTTTTT.

This chain joins TRBV5-5 and TRBJ2-7; 14 positions match TRBD2. The V gene end was trimmed by 4 bases and the J gene end by 4 bases; junction bases not matched to a gene: 16. CDR3 length: 19 amino acids. Per the germline V gene, CDR1 is SGHKS and CDR2 is YYEKEE (reference sequence). The CDR3 bases are TGTGCCAGCAGCCAGAAAACAACTCCGGGACTAGCGGGAGTATACGAGCAGTACTTC. Translation: CASSQKTTPGLAGVYEQYF.

This clonotype was counted at least ten times. The V call is TRBV27, the J call TRBJ2-7, with 7 positions matching TRBD2. Germline values: CDR1 MNHEY, CDR2 SMNVEV (reference sequence). Trimming took 5 bases from V and 5 from J; bases not matched to a gene: 12. The CDR3 is 15 residues long. DNA of the CDR3: TGTGCCAGCAGTCTCGGGGCGGGAGTCATCCACGAGCAGTACTTC. It encodes CASSLGAGVIHEQYF.

The table lists this clonotype with many counts. The chain joins TRBV5-6 to TRBJ2-7, with D unclear. The CDR3 has 12 amino acids. Germline V gene sequence: CDR1 SGHDT, CDR2 YYEEEE. V was trimmed by 1 base and J by 5 bases, leaving 7 bases between them. Written as DNA, the CDR3 is TGTGCCAGCAGCTTGCTTAGCCACGAGCAGTACTTC. Encoded protein: CASSLLSHEQYF. The full variable domain, completed using reference TRBV5-6 and TRBJ2-7, is DAGVTQSPTHLIKTRGQQVTLRCSPKSGHDTVSWYQQALGQGPQFIFQYYEEEERQRGNFPDRFSGHQFPNYSSELNVNALLLGDSALYLCASSLLSHEQYFGPGTRLTVT.

This chain joins TRBV20-1 and TRBJ1-5; a weak D match, TRBD1 (6 bases). The V gene's germline CDR1 is DFQATT and CDR2 SNEGSKA (reference sequence). The CDR3 is made up of 15 amino acids. With 1 base removed from V and 5 bases from J, the gap between germline ends came to 15 bases. CDR3: CSARAPGKGDQPQHF. CDR3 bases: TGCAGTGCTAGAGCCCCCGGGAAGGGGGATCAGCCCCAGCATTTT.

This clonotype appeared a few times. This sequence joins TRBV19 and TRBJ2-1; 8 bases line up with TRBD1. This CDR3 contains 16 residues. V lost 5 bases and J lost 5; bases outside the gene matches: 11. Germline CDR1 is LNHDA and CDR2 is SQIVND (reference sequence). As DNA, the CDR3 is TGTGCCAGTAGTCTTTTACAGGGGGAAGGTAACAATGAGCAGTTCTTC. This gives the protein CASSLLQGEGNNEQFF.

Remarks on this clonotype: One base away lies a much larger clone, so this may be a sequencing read error. The chain couples TRBV3-1 to TRBJ2-7; TRBD2 agrees at 8 bases. The V gene's germline CDR1 is LGHDT and CDR2 YNNKEL (reference sequence). This CDR3 is built from 14 residues. CDR3 DNA: TGTGCCAGCAGCCTCGGACTAGCAGAATACGAGCCGTACTTC. Its translation is CASSLGLAEYEPYF.

About this clonotype: This clone may be a read error of a much larger clone one base away. The CDR3 spells CARPKTGPTYEQFF. Written as DNA, the CDR3 is TGCGCCAGACCCAAGACAGGGCCCACCTACGAGCAGTTCTTC. This chain joins TRBV10-1 and TRBJ2-7; 7 bases agree with TRBD1. The J call may be mistaken, given a closer DNA end match to TRBJ2-1. The CDR3 is 14 amino acids. CDR1 and CDR2 (germline): WNHNN, SYGVQD (reference sequence).

This clonotype was counted at least ten times. The genes are TRBV5-1 and TRBJ1-2; 7 bases line up with TRBD1. The length of the CDR3 is 13 residues. Germline assignment: CDR1 SGHRS and CDR2 YFSETQ. The V and J ends lost 3 bases and 4 bases, in that order; junction bases with no gene match: 3. DNA of the CDR3: TGCGCCAGCAGCTCGACAGGGATCTATGGCTACACCTTC. It yields the protein CASSSTGIYGYTF.